Detailed here is one TCR beta chain. Germline CDR1 and CDR2: SEHNR and FQNEAQ (reference sequence). This CDR3 is 12 amino acids long. Germline trimming cut 4 bases from V and 8 bases from J; bases unmatched to any gene: 2. This entry is derived from a study of control samples from healthy donors and cancer patients. Sequencing used immunoSEQ multiplex PCR; TCRdb keeps in-frame clones, though not all of them. The sample holds 160,000 or so clones; nearly 96% are singletons and the top ten take around 0.92%. The specimen sequenced was blood. The chain links TRBV7-9 to TRBJ2-1, with TRBD1 matching 7 bases. This receptor was identified in a woman under 40 in good health. CDR3 protein: CASSYRGDEQFF. CDR3 nucleotide sequence: TGTGCCAGCAGCTACAGGGGCGATGAGCAGTTCTTC.